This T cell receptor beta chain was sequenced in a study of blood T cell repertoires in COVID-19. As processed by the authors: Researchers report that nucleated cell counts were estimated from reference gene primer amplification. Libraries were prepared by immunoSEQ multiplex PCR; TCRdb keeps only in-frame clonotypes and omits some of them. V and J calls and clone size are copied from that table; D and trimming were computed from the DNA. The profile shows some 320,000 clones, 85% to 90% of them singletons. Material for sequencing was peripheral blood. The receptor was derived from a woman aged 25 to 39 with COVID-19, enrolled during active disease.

The chain's CDR3 is CASRLRQGENEKLFF. CDR3 bases: TGCGCCAGCCGGTTAAGACAGGGAGAAAATGAAAAACTGTTTTTT. The V and J genes are TRBV10-1 and TRBJ1-4; 7 bases map to TRBD1. The length of the CDR3 is 15 residues. Germline CDR1 WNHNN, CDR2 SYGVQD (reference sequence). Unmatched junction bases numbered 11, after V lost 8 bases and J lost 5 bases.